Listed below are T cell receptor beta chains from one sample, sequenced in a study of T cell changes during pregnancy in multiple sclerosis. TCRdb keeps only in-frame clones here, not all; method: immunoSEQ multiplex PCR. Of roughly 75,000 clones in the sample, around nine tenths were seen once. The material was peripheral blood, obtained before pregnancy. The receptor set was obtained from a female donor with multiple sclerosis, enrolled in a pregnancy study. The CDR3 runs from the conserved cysteine through the conserved F or W. Fields, in order: clone size, V gene, J gene, D gene, CDR3 protein, CDR3 DNA. The D gene is left open where the match is weak. Clone sizes are given selectively: once, few, many, or a class where the clone is expanded.

clone size: NA; V gene: TRBV2; J gene: TRBJ1-1; D gene: NA; CDR3 protein: CASSLTLTGPTEAFF; CDR3 DNA: TGTGCCAGCAGTCTGACACTGACCGGCCCGACTGAAGCTTTCTTT
clone size: NA; V gene: TRBV29-1; J gene: TRBJ2-7; D gene: NA; CDR3 protein: CSVEKSGYEQYF; CDR3 DNA: TGCAGCGTTGAGAAGTCAGGATACGAGCAGTACTTC
clone size: NA; V gene: TRBV6-1; J gene: TRBJ1-1; D gene: NA; CDR3 protein: CASALGTEGTEAFF; CDR3 DNA: TGTGCCAGCGCCCTTGGCACTGAGGGCACTGAAGCTTTCTTT
clone size: few; V gene: TRBV25-1; J gene: TRBJ1-5; D gene: TRBD1; CDR3 protein: CASRQGVNQPQHF; CDR3 DNA: TGTGCCAGCAGACAGGGGGTCAATCAGCCCCAGCATTTT
clone size: NA; V gene: TRBV7-9; J gene: TRBJ2-3; D gene: NA; CDR3 protein: CASSFSGTDTQYF; CDR3 DNA: TGTGCCAGCAGCTTCTCGGGGACAGATACGCAGTATTTT
clone size: NA; V gene: TRBV2; J gene: TRBJ2-7; D gene: NA; CDR3 protein: CASSEGSVEQYF; CDR3 DNA: TGTGCCAGCAGTGAAGGGTCAGTCGAGCAGTACTTC
clone size: NA; V gene: TRBV5-1; J gene: TRBJ1-2; D gene: NA; CDR3 protein: CASSLVSNYGYTF; CDR3 DNA: TGCGCCAGCAGCTTGGTATCTAACTATGGCTACACCTTC
clone size: NA; V gene: TRBV5-1; J gene: TRBJ1-2; D gene: TRBD1; CDR3 protein: CASSHDRGYGYTF; CDR3 DNA: TGCGCCAGCAGCCATGACAGGGGATATGGCTACACCTTC
clone size: once; V gene: TRBV18; J gene: TRBJ1-5; D gene: NA; CDR3 protein: CASSPGSNQPQHF; CDR3 DNA: TGTGCCAGCTCACCGGGCAGCAATCAGCCCCAGCATTTT
clone size: NA; V gene: TRBV28; J gene: TRBJ1-4; D gene: TRBD1; CDR3 protein: CASGPRTGSEKLFF; CDR3 DNA: TGTGCCAGCGGACCAAGGACAGGGAGTGAAAAACTGTTTTTT
clone size: NA; V gene: TRBV19; J gene: TRBJ2-7; D gene: NA; CDR3 protein: CASGDSGSYEQYF; CDR3 DNA: TGTGCCAGCGGGGACTCTGGATCCTACGAGCAGTACTTC
clone size: NA; V gene: TRBV10-3; J gene: TRBJ1-1; D gene: NA; CDR3 protein: CAISERQTEAFF; CDR3 DNA: TGTGCCATCAGTGAGAGACAGACTGAAGCTTTCTTT
clone size: NA; V gene: TRBV28; J gene: TRBJ2-7; D gene: NA; CDR3 protein: CASSLNYEQYF; CDR3 DNA: TGTGCCAGCAGTCTTAACTACGAGCAGTACTTC
clone size: NA; V gene: TRBV28; J gene: TRBJ1-6; D gene: TRBD1; CDR3 protein: CASSPSGGRISSPLHF; CDR3 DNA: TGTGCCAGCAGTCCGTCAGGGGGCCGTATTAGTTCACCCCTCCACTTT
clone size: NA; V gene: TRBV2; J gene: TRBJ1-1; D gene: NA; CDR3 protein: CASRKASAGTEAFF; CDR3 DNA: TGTGCCAGCAGAAAGGCGTCGGCGGGCACTGAAGCTTTCTTT
clone size: NA; V gene: TRBV5-1; J gene: TRBJ1-2; D gene: TRBD1; CDR3 protein: CASSLWTGSYGYTF; CDR3 DNA: TGCGCCAGCAGTCTTTGGACAGGCTCATATGGCTACACCTTC
clone size: NA; V gene: TRBV11-2; J gene: TRBJ2-7; D gene: NA; CDR3 protein: CASSHLATPYEQYF; CDR3 DNA: TGTGCCAGCAGCCATTTAGCGACCCCCTACGAGCAGTACTTC
clone size: NA; V gene: TRBV6-4; J gene: TRBJ2-3; D gene: TRBD2; CDR3 protein: CASSDSASGGHTDTQYF; CDR3 DNA: TGTGCCAGCAGTGACTCGGCTAGCGGGGGGCACACAGATACGCAGTATTTT
clone size: NA; V gene: TRBV5-6; J gene: TRBJ1-1; D gene: NA; CDR3 protein: CASSLRGNTEAFF; CDR3 DNA: TGTGCCAGCAGCTTGAGGGGGAACACTGAAGCTTTCTTT
clone size: few; V gene: TRBV2; J gene: TRBJ1-1; D gene: NA; CDR3 protein: CASSELRGIGKAFF; CDR3 DNA: TGTGCCAGCAGTGAACTGCGAGGAATTGGTAAAGCTTTCTTT
clone size: NA; V gene: TRBV2; J gene: TRBJ1-2; D gene: TRBD1; CDR3 protein: CASSDRGYGYTF; CDR3 DNA: TGTGCCAGCAGTGACAGGGGGTATGGCTACACCTTC
clone size: once; V gene: TRBV6-6; J gene: TRBJ1-6; D gene: TRBD1; CDR3 protein: CASSLRGQWGSPLHF; CDR3 DNA: TGTGCCAGCAGCTTAAGGGGGCAGTGGGGTTCACCCCTCCACTTT
clone size: NA; V gene: TRBV7-9; J gene: TRBJ1-1; D gene: TRBD1; CDR3 protein: CASSQGATEAFF; CDR3 DNA: TGTGCCAGCAGCCAGGGGGCGACTGAAGCTTTCTTT
clone size: NA; V gene: TRBV30; J gene: TRBJ2-5; D gene: NA; CDR3 protein: CAWSVRIRETQYF; CDR3 DNA: TGTGCCTGGAGTGTACGCATCAGAGAGACCCAGTACTTC